This T cell receptor (beta chain) was documented in a study of blood T cell repertoires in COVID-19 (TCRdb year 2020). With respect to the entire study: Samples from collaborators originated in the United States, Italy and Spain and spanned both the acute and convalescent phases of COVID-19. Deeply sampled blood TCRbeta repertoires from subjects exposed to, actively infected with, or recovered from COVID-19 were included in the dataset. The prospective study material was composed of cDNA or gDNA derived from T cells, B-cell-depleted T cells, or PBMCs. The repertoires were released in a freely available public database intended as a resource for research on the immune response to SARS-CoV-2. Samples were obtained from the ongoing ImmuneRACE study (first 160 participants) and from over 1,000 subjects provided by 6 global collaborators. The sample metadata nearly always contained a de-identified subject ID, COVID-19 status, age in years and sex. Where HLA class I and class II types were available, the types were taken from metadata supplied by the sample provider, not from assay-based typing. What the work shows at the level of the full study, not this receptor alone: The quantity of clinical and demographic metadata differed by source and by participant and was supplied without curation.

Points on this clone: Its cognate antigen has yet to be identified. Per-nucleotide qualities are absent, and no much larger clonotype sits a single base away.

The immunoSEQ Assay, a bias-controlled multiplex PCR, was used to amplify TCRbeta CDR3 regions from genomic DNA. On the study's bioinformatics: Within the assay, amplification of reference gene primers was used to estimate how many nucleated cells each sample contained. Sequence reads were collapsed and filtered to measure the absolute abundance of every unique TCRbeta CDR3 rearrangement. For each sample, productive Simpson clonality was calculated as the square root of Simpson's diversity index across productive rearrangements. TCRdb retrieved this table from immuneACCESS and kept in-frame rearrangements only. Not all clones are present; in checked studies, unresolved V genes account for under half, and no reason is known for the remainder. The V and J calls and clone size were taken over from that table, and D and trimming were inferred from the DNA. The sample contains a few hundred thousand clones, 85% to 90% of them found a single time. In total, the top ten clones hold 6.3% of the sample.

V is clipped by 0 bases and J by 3 bases, and the sequence between their germline boundaries is 15 bases long. The CDR3 contains 16 residues, cysteine and phenylalanine counted. The only DNA kept is the CDR3, 48 bases in frame from the first base. At one collaborating source in Seattle, patients were enrolled during active infection and were followed longitudinally through the course of disease. Each collaborating institution followed its own protocols to collect whole blood in K2EDTA tubes. For TCRbeta analysis, collaborator samples were shipped as frozen whole blood, as isolated PBMCs, or as DNA extracted from either sample type.

What was sequenced was peripheral blood. The source of this sequence is a woman between 50 and 59 years old with COVID-19, enrolled during active disease. Here the chain combines TRBV5-3 and TRBJ1-1; the D gene is possibly TRBD1, with 6 bases matching. TRBV5-3 is reported as an ORF; its role is uncertain. The DNA reads TGTGCCAGAAGCTTGGCCGCGGGCAGGGGATACACTGAAGCTTTCTTT. Translated, this is CARSLAAGRGYTEAFF.